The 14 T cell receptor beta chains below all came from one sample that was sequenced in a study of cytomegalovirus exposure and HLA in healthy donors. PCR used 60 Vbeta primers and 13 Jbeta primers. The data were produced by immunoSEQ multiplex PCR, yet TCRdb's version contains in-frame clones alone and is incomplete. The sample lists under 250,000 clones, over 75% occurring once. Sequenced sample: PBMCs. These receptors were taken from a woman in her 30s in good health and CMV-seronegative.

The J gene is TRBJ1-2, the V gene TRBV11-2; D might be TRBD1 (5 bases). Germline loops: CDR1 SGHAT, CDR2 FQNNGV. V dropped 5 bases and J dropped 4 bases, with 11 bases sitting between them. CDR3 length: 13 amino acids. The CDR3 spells CASSHGQGYGYTF. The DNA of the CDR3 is TGTGCCAGCAGCCATGGCCAGGGCTATGGCTACACCTTC.

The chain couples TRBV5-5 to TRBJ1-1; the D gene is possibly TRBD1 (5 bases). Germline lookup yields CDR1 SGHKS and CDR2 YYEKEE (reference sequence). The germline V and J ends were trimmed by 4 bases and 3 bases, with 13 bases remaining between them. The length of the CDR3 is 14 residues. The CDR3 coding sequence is TGTGCCAGCAGCGCCCGGAGGGGAGACACTGAAGCTTTCTTT. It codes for CASSARRGDTEAFF.

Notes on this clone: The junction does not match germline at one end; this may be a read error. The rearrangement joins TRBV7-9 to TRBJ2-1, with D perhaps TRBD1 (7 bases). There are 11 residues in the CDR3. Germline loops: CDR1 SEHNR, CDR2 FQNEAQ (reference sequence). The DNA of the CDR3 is TGTTCCAGCAGCCAGGGGGGCGGGCAGTTCTTC. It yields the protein CSSSQGGGQFF.

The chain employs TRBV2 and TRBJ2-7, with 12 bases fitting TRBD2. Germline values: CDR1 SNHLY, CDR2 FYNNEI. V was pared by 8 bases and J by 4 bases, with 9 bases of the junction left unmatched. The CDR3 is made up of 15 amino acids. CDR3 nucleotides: TGTGCCAGCCGTAGGACTAGCGGGGAGTTATACGAGCAGTACTTC. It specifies CASRRTSGELYEQYF.

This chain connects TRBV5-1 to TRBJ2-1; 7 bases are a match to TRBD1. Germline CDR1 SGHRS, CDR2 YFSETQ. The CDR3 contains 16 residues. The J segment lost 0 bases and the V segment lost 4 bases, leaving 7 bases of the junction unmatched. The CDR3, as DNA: TGCGCCAGCAGCGGATTGACAGGGACCTCCTACAATGAGCAGTTCTTC. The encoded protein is CASSGLTGTSYNEQFF.

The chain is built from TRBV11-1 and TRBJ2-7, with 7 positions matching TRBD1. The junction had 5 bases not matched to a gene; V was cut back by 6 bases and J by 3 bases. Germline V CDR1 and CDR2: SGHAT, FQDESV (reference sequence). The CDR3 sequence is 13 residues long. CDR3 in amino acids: CASSFGTVYEQYF. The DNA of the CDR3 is TGTGCCAGCAGTTTCGGGACAGTCTACGAGCAGTACTTC.

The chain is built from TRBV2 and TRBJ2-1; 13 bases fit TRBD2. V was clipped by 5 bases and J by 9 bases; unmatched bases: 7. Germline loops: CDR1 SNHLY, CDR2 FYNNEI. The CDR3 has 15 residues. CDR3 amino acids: CASSLLAGGLIEQFF. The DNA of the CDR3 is TGTGCCAGCAGTTTACTAGCGGGGGGGCTAATTGAGCAGTTCTTC.

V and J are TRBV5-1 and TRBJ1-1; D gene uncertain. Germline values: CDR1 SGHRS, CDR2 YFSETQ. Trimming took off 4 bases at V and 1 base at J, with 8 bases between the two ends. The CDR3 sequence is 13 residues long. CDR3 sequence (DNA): TGCGCCAGCAGCGTGCAACAGAACACTGAAGCTTTCTTT. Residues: CASSVQQNTEAFF.

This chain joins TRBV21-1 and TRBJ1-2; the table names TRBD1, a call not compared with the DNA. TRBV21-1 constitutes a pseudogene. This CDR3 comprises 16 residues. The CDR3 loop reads CASKGTRDRIFYGYTF. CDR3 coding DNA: TGTGCCAGCAAGGGGACCCGGGACAGAATTTTCTATGGCTACACCTTC.

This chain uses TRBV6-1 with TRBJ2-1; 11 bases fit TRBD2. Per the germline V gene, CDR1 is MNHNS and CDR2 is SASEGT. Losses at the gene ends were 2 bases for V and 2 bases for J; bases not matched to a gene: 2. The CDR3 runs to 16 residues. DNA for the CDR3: TGTGCCAGCAGTGAAAATAGCGGGGGGGCCTACAATGAGCAGTTCTTC. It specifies CASSENSGGAYNEQFF.

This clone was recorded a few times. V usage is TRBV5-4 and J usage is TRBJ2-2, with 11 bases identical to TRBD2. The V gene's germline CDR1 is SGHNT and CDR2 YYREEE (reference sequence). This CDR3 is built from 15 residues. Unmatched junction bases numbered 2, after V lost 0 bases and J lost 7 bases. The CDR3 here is CASSLELAGVGELFF. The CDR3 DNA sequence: TGTGCCAGCAGCTTGGAACTAGCGGGAGTCGGGGAGCTGTTTTTT.

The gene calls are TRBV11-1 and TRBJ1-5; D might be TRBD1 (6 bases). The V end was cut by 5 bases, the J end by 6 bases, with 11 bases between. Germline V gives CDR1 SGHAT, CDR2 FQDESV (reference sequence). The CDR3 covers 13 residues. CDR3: CASSQQGGQPQHF. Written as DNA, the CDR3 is TGTGCCAGCAGCCAGCAAGGGGGTCAGCCCCAGCATTTT.

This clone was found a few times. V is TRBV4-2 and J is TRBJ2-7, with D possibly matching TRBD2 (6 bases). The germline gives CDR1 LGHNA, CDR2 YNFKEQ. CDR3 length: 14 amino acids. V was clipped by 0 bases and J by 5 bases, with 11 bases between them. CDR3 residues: CASSQDPGVDEQYF. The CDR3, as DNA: TGTGCCAGCAGCCAAGATCCGGGGGTCGACGAGCAGTACTTC.

This CDR3 reads CASSSGTGKQYF. The CDR3 region has the DNA TGCGCCAGCAGCTCCGGGACAGGAAAGCAGTATTTT. This rearrangement joins TRBV4-1 to TRBJ2-3; 8 nucleotides align to TRBD1. The germline V gene has CDR1 MGHRA and CDR2 YSYEKL. The CDR3 runs to 12 residues. V lost 5 bases, J lost 11 bases, and 6 bases stayed unmatched.